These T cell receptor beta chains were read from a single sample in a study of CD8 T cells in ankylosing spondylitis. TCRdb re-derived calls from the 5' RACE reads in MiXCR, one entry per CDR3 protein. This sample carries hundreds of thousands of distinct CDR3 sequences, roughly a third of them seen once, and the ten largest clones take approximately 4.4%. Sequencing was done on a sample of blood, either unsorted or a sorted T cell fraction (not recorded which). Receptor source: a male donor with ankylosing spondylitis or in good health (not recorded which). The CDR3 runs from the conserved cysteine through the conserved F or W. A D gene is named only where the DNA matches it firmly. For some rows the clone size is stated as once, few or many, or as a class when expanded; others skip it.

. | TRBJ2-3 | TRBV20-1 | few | CSAPARTGTTDTQYF | TGCAGTGCGCCGGCTAGAACGGGGACCACAGATACGCAGTATTTT
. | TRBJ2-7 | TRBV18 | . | CASSPGVLYEQYF | TGTGCCAGCTCACCAGGCGTCCTATACGAGCAGTACTTC
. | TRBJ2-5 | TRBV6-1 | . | CASSPTAYQETQYF | TGTGCCAGCAGCCCGACAGCGTACCAAGAGACCCAGTACTTC
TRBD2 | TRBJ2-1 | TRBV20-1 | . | CSAGTSGALYYNEQFF | TGCAGTGCCGGGACTAGCGGGGCGTTATACTACAATGAGCAGTTCTTC
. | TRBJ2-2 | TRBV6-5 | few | CASSHTGELFF | TGTGCCAGCAGCCACACCGGGGAGCTGTTTTTT
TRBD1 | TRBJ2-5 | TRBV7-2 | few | CASSPGRTGGAETQYF | TGTGCCAGCAGCCCGGGAAGGACAGGGGGTGCAGAGACCCAGTACTTC
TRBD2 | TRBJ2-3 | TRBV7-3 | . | CASSQGLAGGTDTQYF | TGTGCCAGCAGCCAGGGACTAGCGGGGGGTACAGATACGCAGTATTTT
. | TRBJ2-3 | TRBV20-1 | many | CSAVDGADTQYF | TGCAGTGCTGTGGACGGGGCAGATACGCAGTATTTT
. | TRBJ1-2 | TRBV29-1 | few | CSVLAPTAAYGYTF | TGCAGCGTTTTGGCCCCGACAGCCGCCTATGGCTACACCTTC
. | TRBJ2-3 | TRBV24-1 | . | CATSRTDTQYF | TGTGCCACCAGTCGGACAGATACGCAGTATTTT
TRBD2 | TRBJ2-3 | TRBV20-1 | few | CSASGGAAADTQYF | TGCAGTGCTAGCGGGGGGGCCGCCGCAGATACGCAGTATTTT
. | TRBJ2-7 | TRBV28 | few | CASSQHTGHYSYEQYF | TGTGCCAGCAGTCAACATACGGGACACTACTCCTACGAGCAGTACTTC
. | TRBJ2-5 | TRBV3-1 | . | CASSQAGPAHQETQYF | TGTGCCAGCAGCCAAGCGGGACCGGCCCACCAAGAGACCCAGTACTTC
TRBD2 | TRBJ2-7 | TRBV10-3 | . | CAISAAGVPYEQYF | TGTGCCATCAGTGCCGCGGGGGTCCCATACGAGCAGTACTTC
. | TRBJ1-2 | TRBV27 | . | CASSLTPGAGWYGYTF | TGTGCCAGCAGTCTCACCCCCGGGGCAGGGTGGTATGGCTACACCTTC
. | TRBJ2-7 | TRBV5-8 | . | CASSAEGGGAYEQYF | TGTGCCAGCAGCGCCGAGGGAGGTGGGGCCTACGAGCAGTACTTC
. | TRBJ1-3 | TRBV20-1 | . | CSARKGSSSGNTIYF | TGCAGTGCTAGGAAAGGCTCGAGCTCTGGAAACACCATATATTTT
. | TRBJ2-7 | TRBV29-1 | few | CSVVLTRHTYEQYF | TGCAGCGTTGTTTTGACAAGACATACCTACGAGCAGTACTTC
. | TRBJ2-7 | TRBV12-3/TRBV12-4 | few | CLTLTPGVVYEQYF | TGTCTCACGTTGACCCCTGGGGTGGTCTACGAGCAGTACTTC
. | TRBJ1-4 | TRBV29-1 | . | CSVAGEEKLFF | TGCAGCGTCGCCGGCGAGGAAAAACTGTTTTTT
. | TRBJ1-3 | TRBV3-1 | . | CASSQDSGDGNTIYF | TGTGCCAGCAGCCAAGATTCGGGGGACGGAAACACCATATATTTT
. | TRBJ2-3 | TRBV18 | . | CASSPSGRTDTQYF | TGTGCCAGCTCACCTTCAGGGCGGACAGATACGCAGTATTTT
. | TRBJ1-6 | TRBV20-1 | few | CSAKEAGRAPLHF | TGCAGTGCTAAGGAGGCAGGCCGAGCACCCCTCCACTTT
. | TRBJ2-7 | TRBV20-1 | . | CSARGEGSYEQYF | TGCAGTGCTAGAGGGGAAGGATCCTACGAGCAGTACTTC
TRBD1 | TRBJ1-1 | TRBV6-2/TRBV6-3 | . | CASSSLSTGGRTEAFF | TGTGCCAGCAGCTCCCTTTCGACAGGGGGGCGGACTGAAGCTTTCTTT